This is a list of T cell receptor beta chains from one sample in a study of technical replicates of blood from a handful of donors. Assay: immunoSEQ multiplex PCR; the TCRdb copy retains only in-frame clones and omits some. This table holds 15,000 or so clones, roughly 83% found once. Sequenced sample: PBMCs. These receptor sequences come from a human donor in good health. CDR3s include the opening cysteine and the closing phenylalanine or tryptophan. The D gene is left open where the match is weak. Size tells how often a clone was seen (once, few, many) or the class of an expanded clone, and some rows leave it out.

>TRBD2|TRBJ2-2|16|TRBV18|NA
TGTGCCAGCTCACCACCGGGACTAGCAGAGGCCGGGGAGCTGTTTTTT
CASSPPGLAEAGELFF
>TRBD1|TRBJ1-1|14|TRBV28|NA
TGTGCCAGCTTGAACGGACAGGGGAACACTGAAGCTTTCTTT
CASLNGQGNTEAFF
>NA|TRBJ2-5|13|TRBV7-6|NA
TGTGCCAGCAGCGGGGGCGGGGGAGAGACCCAGTACTTC
CASSGGGGETQYF
>TRBD2|TRBJ2-3|18|TRBV5-1|NA
TGCGCCAGCAGCTTGGAGGGACTAGCGGGAATAAACACAGATACGCAGTATTTT
CASSLEGLAGINTDTQYF
>NA|TRBJ2-2|13|TRBV25-1|NA
TGTGCCGCCGAGGGAGGGAACACCGGGGAGCTGTTTTTT
CAAEGGNTGELFF
>NA|TRBJ2-5|15|TRBV10-1|NA
TGCGCCAGCAGTGACGAAGCGGGTTCTCAAGAGACCCAGTACTTC
CASSDEAGSQETQYF
>TRBD1|TRBJ2-2|13|TRBV30|few
TGTGCCTGGGGACAGGTAAACACCGGGGAGCTGTTTTTT
CAWGQVNTGELFF
>TRBD1|TRBJ1-2|13|TRBV7-9|NA
TGTGCCAGCAGCTTAGGGACAGGGGATGGCTACACCTTC
CASSLGTGDGYTF
>NA|TRBJ2-7|12|TRBV28|NA
TGTGCCAGCAATGTGGGCCCCTACGAGCAGTACTTC
CASNVGPYEQYF
>TRBD2|TRBJ2-3|14|TRBV7-3|NA
TGTGCCAGCAGCTCTGGAACTAGCGGAGATACGCAGTATTTT
CASSSGTSGDTQYF
>NA|TRBJ1-3|15|TRBV9|NA
TGTGCCAGCAGCCCCCAGATCGTCTCTGGAAACACCATATATTTT
CASSPQIVSGNTIYF
>TRBD2|TRBJ2-1|15|TRBV5-1|NA
TGCGCCAGCAGCCCGCCTAGCGGGAGGACGAATGAGCAGTTCTTC
CASSPPSGRTNEQFF
>TRBD1|TRBJ1-1|15|TRBV7-2|NA
TGTGCCAGCAGCCCTGGACAGGGACAAGGGGGTGAAGCTTTCTTT
CASSPGQGQGGEAFF
>NA|TRBJ2-1|15|TRBV4-1|NA
TGCGCCAGCAGCCAACAGGACCTAGCTTCCAATGAGCAGTTCTTC
CASSQQDLASNEQFF
>TRBD2|TRBJ2-3|16|TRBV30|NA
TGTGCCTGGAGCGGCTTTGCGGGAGGGCGGGGAGATACGCAGTATTTT
CAWSGFAGGRGDTQYF
>NA|TRBJ1-5|13|TRBV27|NA
TGTGCCAGCAGTTTCCTCCGCAATCAGCCCCAGCATTTT
CASSFLRNQPQHF
>TRBD2|TRBJ2-1|12|TRBV28|NA
TGTGCCGGGACTAGCGGGCCAAATGAGCAGTTCTTC
CAGTSGPNEQFF
>NA|TRBJ1-5|15|TRBV7-2|once
TGTGCCAGCAGCTTAAGGGGGGGCGGGAATCAGCCCCAGCATTTT
CASSLRGGGNQPQHF
>TRBD1|TRBJ2-1|22|TRBV5-1|NA
TGCGCCAGCGGAAGCCCAGGACAGGGGGCCACCGGGACTAGCAGTAGTACGAGGGAGCAGTTCTTC
CASGSPGQGATGTSSSTREQFF
>TRBD1|TRBJ2-4|14|TRBV15|NA
TGTGCCACCAGCATAGGGGACAGGAAAAACATTCAGTACTTC
CATSIGDRKNIQYF
>NA|TRBJ1-4|15|TRBV6-6|NA
TGTGCCAGCAGTCCCAAGACAGGAACTAATGAAAAACTGTTTTTT
CASSPKTGTNEKLFF
>NA|TRBJ1-3|15|TRBV11-2|NA
TGTGCCAGCAGCTCACAGACGGCCTCTGGAAACACCATATATTTT
CASSSQTASGNTIYF
>TRBD2|TRBJ2-7|14|TRBV7-9|NA
TGTGCCAGCAGCTTAGGGGCGGGAGAGTCCGAGCAGTACTTC
CASSLGAGESEQYF
>TRBD2|TRBJ2-7|16|TRBV18|NA
TGTGCCAGCTCACCAGAACTAGCGGCCGCCTCCTACGAGCAGTACTTC
CASSPELAAASYEQYF
>NA|TRBJ2-1|15|TRBV10-1|once
TGCGCCAGCAGTGAGTCGAGGAGGTGGAACAATGAGCAGTTCTTC
CASSESRRWNNEQFF
>NA|TRBJ2-7|15|TRBV9|once
TGTGCCAGCAGCGTACGGGGGATAGGACCCCTCGAGCAGTACTTC
CASSVRGIGPLEQYF
>TRBD2|TRBJ2-7|15|TRBV5-1|NA
TGCGCCAGCAGCTCAGGACTAGCGGCCTCCTACGAGCAGTACTTC
CASSSGLAASYEQYF
>TRBD2|TRBJ2-7|16|TRBV7-9|NA
TGTGCCAGCAGCCCCCGAGCGGGAGGCCATCCCTACGAGCAGTACTTC
CASSPRAGGHPYEQYF
>TRBD2|TRBJ2-1|15|TRBV5-1|NA
TGCGCCAGCAGTAATAGCGGGAGTCAAAAGGGTGAGCAGTTCTTC
CASSNSGSQKGEQFF
>TRBD1|TRBJ2-7|13|TRBV6-6|few
TGTGCCAGCAGTTATTCGACAGGGGGCGAGCAGTACTTC
CASSYSTGGEQYF